Listed below are T cell receptor beta chains from one sample, sequenced in a study of blood T cells in healthy people across ages. TCRdb re-derived calls from the 5' RACE reads in MiXCR, one entry per CDR3 protein. Here the sample spans around 780,000 distinct CDR3 sequences, about a quarter being singletons. These sequences were also reported in another study, on T cells of mothers and their children.

Sequencing was carried out using blood. The receptor source for this set is a boy aged 5 to 17 in good health. CDR3s include the opening cysteine and the closing phenylalanine or tryptophan. The D gene is left open where the match is weak. Size is stated for part of the rows, as once, few or many counts, or as a class when the clone is expanded.

few | TRBJ2-2 | TRBV28 | 15 | . | TGTGCCAGCAGTTTAAATCGGGGCGGTGCCGGGGAGCTGTTTTTT | CASSLNRGGAGELFF
few | TRBJ2-5 | TRBV2 | 14 | . | TGTGCCAGCCCTCGTAGCCGGTTGAGTGAGACCCAGTACTTC | CASPRSRLSETQYF
. | TRBJ2-3 | TRBV4-1 | 13 | . | TGCGCCAGCAGCCTTGCTAGCTCAGATACGCAGTATTTT | CASSLASSDTQYF
. | TRBJ1-4 | TRBV5-1 | 14 | TRBD1 | TGCGCCAGCGGGGCCGGGACAGGGTTTGAAAAACTGCTTTTT | CASGAGTGFEKLLF
. | TRBJ1-2 | TRBV6-2/TRBV6-3 | 12 | . | TGTGCCAGCAGTTACTCACAGAATGGCTACACCTTC | CASSYSQNGYTF
. | TRBJ2-1 | TRBV20-1 | 14 | . | TGCAGTGCTATCTCTCAAAGCTCCTACAATGAGCAGTTCTTC | CSAISQSSYNEQFF
. | TRBJ2-4 | TRBV9 | 13 | . | TGTGCCAGCAGCAAACAGGGAGAGAACATTCAGTACTTC | CASSKQGENIQYF
. | TRBJ2-1 | TRBV4-1 | 16 | TRBD2 | TGCGCCAGCAGCCCATGGTCCTGGGGACTAGTAGGTGAGCAGTTCTTC | CASSPWSWGLVGEQFF
few | TRBJ2-7 | TRBV12-3/TRBV12-4 | 14 | . | TGTGCCAGCAGTTTAGCGTCCCTCTCCTACGAGCAGTACTTC | CASSLASLSYEQYF
. | TRBJ2-5 | TRBV20-1 | 11 | . | TGCAGTGCTGCTAGCCTGGAGACCCAGTACTTC | CSAASLETQYF
. | TRBJ2-2 | TRBV12-3/TRBV12-4 | 15 | . | TGTGCCAGCAGTTTAGTTGCGGGCCTCACCGGGGAGCTGTTTTTT | CASSLVAGLTGELFF
. | TRBJ1-6 | TRBV9 | 15 | TRBD1 | TGTGCCAGCACTAGGACAGGGGAAGGTAACTCACCCCTCCACTTT | CASTRTGEGNSPLHF
few | TRBJ2-5 | TRBV15 | 14 | . | TGTGCCACCAGCGCCCGGGACAAAAGAGAGACCCAGTACTTC | CATSARDKRETQYF
few | TRBJ2-4 | TRBV20-1 | 14 | TRBD2 | TGCAGTGCGGTGGGACTAGCGGGGATCAACATTCAGTACTTC | CSAVGLAGINIQYF
. | TRBJ2-1 | TRBV7-2 | 14 | . | TGTGCCAGCAGCTTAACCGGGACAAGGAATGAGCAGTTCTTC | CASSLTGTRNEQFF
. | TRBJ2-3 | TRBV5-1 | 18 | . | TGCGCCAGCAGCTCTCCCCCGGGACGCCATCCTCTCACAGATACGCAGTATTTT | CASSSPPGRHPLTDTQYF
. | TRBJ2-1 | TRBV3-1 | 14 | TRBD1 | TGTGCCAGCAGCCGTCCGGGACAGAGCAATGAGCAGTTCTTC | CASSRPGQSNEQFF
. | TRBJ1-1 | TRBV29-1 | 13 | TRBD1 | TGCAGCGGGGACAGGTACACCAACACTGAAGCTTTCTTT | CSGDRYTNTEAFF
. | TRBJ1-4 | TRBV11-2 | 13 | . | TGTGCCAGCAGCGCAGGGCAGGATGAAAAACTGTTTTTT | CASSAGQDEKLFF
. | TRBJ2-7 | TRBV30 | 14 | TRBD2 | TGTGCCTGGAGGGCAGCGGGGGCCCAGTACGAGCAGTACTTC | CAWRAAGAQYEQYF
. | TRBJ2-7 | TRBV20-1 | 12 | . | TGCAGTGCTAGCGACACTACCTACGAGCAGTACTTC | CSASDTTYEQYF
. | TRBJ1-1 | TRBV6-5 | 14 | . | TGTGCCAGCAGAAAGCCGTCAGTGAACACTGAAACTTTCTTT | CASRKPSVNTETFF
few | TRBJ2-5 | TRBV7-2 | 13 | . | TGTGCCAGCAGCTTACATGCTCAAGAGACCCAGTACTTC | CASSLHAQETQYF
once | TRBJ2-3 | TRBV3-1 | 12 | . | TGTGCCAGCAGCCAAGAGCGGTATACGCAGTATTTT | CASSQERYTQYF
few | TRBJ2-2 | TRBV7-9 | 15 | TRBD1 | TGTGCCAGCAGGGCCGGGACAGACTTCACCGGGGAGCTGTTTTTT | CASRAGTDFTGELFF
few | TRBJ1-1 | TRBV24-1 | 14 | . | TGTGCCGTGGGTTCAGGGCCCCTAGAAACTGAAGCTTTCTTT | CAVGSGPLETEAFF
many | TRBJ1-2 | TRBV7-9 | 14 | . | TGTGCCAGCAGCTTAGCGTCGTCGATCTATGGCTACACCTTC | CASSLASSIYGYTF
. | TRBJ2-1 | TRBV5-1 | 12 | . | TGCGCCAGCAGCGCTAGGAGCAATGAGCAGTTCTTC | CASSARSNEQFF
few | TRBJ2-2 | TRBV29-1 | 13 | . | TGCAGCTCGAGACGGGAAAACACCGGGGAGCTGTTTTTT | CSSRRENTGELFF
. | TRBJ2-1 | TRBV7-9 | 15 | TRBD1 | TGTGCCAGCGGGGGTAGGGACAGCGGTTGGGATGAGCAGTTCTTC | CASGGRDSGWDEQFF
once | TRBJ2-3 | TRBV5-6 | 16 | . | TGTGCCAGCAGCTTGGTTGTCTCTTCAAGCACAGATACGCAGTATTTT | CASSLVVSSSTDTQYF
few | TRBJ2-1 | TRBV5-1 | 15 | TRBD2 | TGCGCCAGCAGCTTGTCTGGCGGGGGGGCCATTGAGCAGTTCTTC | CASSLSGGGAIEQFF
few | TRBJ2-3 | TRBV20-1 | 12 | . | TGCAGTGCTCCCACAAGCACAGATACGCAGTATTTT | CSAPTSTDTQYF